Detailed here is one T cell receptor beta chain. Its antigen is undetermined. This sample is drawn from a study of T cell responses to AZD1222 COVID-19 vaccine. This CDR3 is 14 amino acids long. V was clipped by 2 bases and J by 4 bases; unmatched bases: 1. Germline V gene sequence: CDR1 MDHEN, CDR2 SYDVKM. Overall study findings and caveats: Among those given AZD1222, only five or six were seropositive at baseline.

Profiled with immunoSEQ multiplex PCR; TCRdb holds only in-frame clones, not every one. The repertoire consists of more than 80,000 clones, with approximately 84% occurring once and the leading ten covering roughly a tenth. The origin of this receptor is an adult in good health. This chain uses TRBV28 with TRBJ2-2; 7 nucleotides agree with TRBD2. This specimen was peripheral blood, taken on day 0 of AZD1222 vaccination. The CDR3 here is CASSLGGGTGELFF. The CDR3 nucleotides are TGTGCCAGCAGTTTAGGGGGGGGCACCGGGGAGCTGTTTTTT.